These T cell receptor beta chains were read from a single sample in a study of liver allograft versus peripheral blood T cells. TCRdb recomputed calls from the reads with MiXCR, one row per CDR3 protein. The sample yields around 8,600 distinct CDR3 sequences, around 19% seen once. The receptor source for this set is a human patient who had a liver transplant. The graft donor may account for some of the T cells. The CDR3 runs from the conserved cysteine through the conserved F or W. D genes are given only for firm matches. A row's size may be missing; if present it is once, few, many or a size class.

size,J,D,V,CDR3,DNA
.,TRBJ2-6,TRBD2,TRBV10-3,CAISEGGGMLVSGANVLTF,TGTGCCATCAGTGAGGGGGGGGGAATGTTGGTCTCTGGGGCCAACGTCCTGACTTTC
many,TRBJ2-4,TRBD1,TRBV13,CASSSGTGFLSIQYF,TGTGCCAGCAGTTCCGGGACAGGTTTTTTAAGCATTCAGTACTTC
.,TRBJ1-5,.,TRBV11-2,CASSLVGGEGGFGNQPQHF,TGTGCCAGCAGCTTAGTGGGTGGGGAGGGGGGTTTCGGCAATCAGCCCCAGCATTTT
.,TRBJ2-1,TRBD2,TRBV20-1,CSARDRGGPRHEQFF,TGCAGTGCTAGAGACCGGGGGGGCCCGAGGCATGAGCAGTTCTTC
medium-sized,TRBJ1-2,.,TRBV19,CASSIRGAGGYTF,TGTGCCAGTAGTATAAGGGGCGCAGGAGGCTACACCTTC
medium-sized,TRBJ1-5,TRBD1,TRBV6-1,CASSEMDRPLQAQHF,TGTGCCAGCAGTGAAATGGACAGGCCGCTGCAAGCCCAGCATTTT
medium-sized,TRBJ1-1,.,TRBV13,CASSFSAWEGAFF,TGTGCCAGCAGCTTCTCGGCCTGGGAAGGAGCTTTCTTT
few,TRBJ1-4,.,TRBV5-5,CASSLVGRGEKLFF,TGTGCCAGCAGCTTGGTAGGAAGGGGCGAAAAACTGTTTTTT
many,TRBJ1-2,.,TRBV6-1,CASSEAWTGNYGYTF,TGTGCCAGCAGTGAAGCCTGGACGGGTAACTATGGCTACACCTTC
few,TRBJ1-5,.,TRBV24-1,CATSATDSNQPQHF,TGTGCCACCAGTGCGACCGACAGCAATCAGCCCCAGCATTTT
.,TRBJ2-7,.,TRBV7-9,CASSPRGRGLIYEQYF,TGTGCCAGCAGCCCCAGGGGTAGGGGGTTGATCTACGAGCAGTACTTC
.,TRBJ1-2,.,TRBV12-3/TRBV12-4,CASSSGYGYTF,TGTGCCAGCAGTTCGGGATATGGCTACACCTTC
medium-sized,TRBJ1-1,TRBD1,TRBV5-4,CASSGTVNTEAFF,TGTGCCAGCAGCGGGACAGTGAACACTGAAGCTTTCTTT
many,TRBJ2-7,.,TRBV7-9,CASSSRGDTYEQYF,TGTGCCAGCAGCTCCCGTGGAGATACCTACGAGCAGTACTTC
.,TRBJ2-5,TRBD1,TRBV29-1,CSDRDSYAETQYF,TGCAGCGACAGGGACAGTTACGCCGAGACCCAGTACTTC
many,TRBJ1-2,.,TRBV6-6,CASSFGGQAYGYTF,TGTGCCAGCAGTTTTGGGGGTCAGGCCTATGGCTACACCTTC
.,TRBJ2-7,TRBD2,TRBV10-3,CAISREGTRPYEQYF,TGTGCCATCAGTCGCGAAGGGACTAGGCCCTACGAGCAGTACTTC
many,TRBJ2-7,.,TRBV13,CASSTTSESYEQYF,TGTGCCAGCAGCACTACTAGTGAAAGCTACGAGCAGTACTTC
few,TRBJ1-1,.,TRBV12-3/TRBV12-4,CASNYDVNTEAFF,TGTGCCAGCAACTATGACGTGAACACTGAAGCTTTCTTT
.,TRBJ1-5,TRBD1,TRBV7-9,CASSETGVNQPQHF,TGTGCCAGCAGCGAAACAGGGGTCAATCAGCCCCAGCATTTT
medium-sized,TRBJ2-7,.,TRBV7-9,CASSSPPRAYEQYF,TGTGCCAGCAGCTCTCCCCCACGGGCCTACGAGCAGTACTTC
few,TRBJ2-1,.,TRBV11-2,CASSPSEQFF,TGTGCCAGCAGCCCCTCCGAGCAGTTCTTC
.,TRBJ1-6,.,TRBV27,CASSLGAGRSSPLHF,TGTGCCAGCAGTCTGGGTGCAGGGCGGAGTTCACCCCTCCACTTT
many,TRBJ2-7,.,TRBV6-2/TRBV6-3,CASSYAFAYEQYF,TGTGCCAGCAGTTACGCTTTTGCCTACGAGCAGTACTTC
.,TRBJ1-4,.,TRBV14,CASSHTISNEKLFF,TGTGCCAGCAGCCACACAATTTCCAATGAAAAACTGTTTTTT
many,TRBJ2-7,TRBD2,TRBV19,CASSMGLAGSYEQYF,TGTGCCAGTAGTATGGGCCTAGCGGGCTCCTACGAGCAGTACTTC
few,TRBJ1-4,TRBD1,TRBV5-5,CASSYLTGGEIKLFF,TGTGCCAGCAGTTACCTGACAGGGGGCGAGATAAAACTGTTTTTT
medium-sized,TRBJ1-1,TRBD1,TRBV19,CASRGQEGHTEAFF,TGTGCCAGTAGGGGACAGGAGGGGCACACTGAAGCTTTCTTT
.,TRBJ1-6,TRBD1,TRBV27,CASSFGTGGRSPLHF,TGTGCCAGCAGTTTTGGGACAGGGGGCAGATCACCCCTCCACTTT
medium-sized,TRBJ1-1,.,TRBV6-1,CASFAGGAFF,TGTGCCAGTTTCGCGGGGGGAGCTTTCTTT
medium-sized,TRBJ2-1,TRBD2,TRBV6-6,CASSVLGWGGYNEQFF,TGTGCCAGCAGTGTATTGGGGTGGGGGGGTTACAATGAGCAGTTCTTC
few,TRBJ2-7,TRBD1,TRBV27,CASSSSGGPYEQYF,TGTGCCAGCAGTTCGTCAGGGGGACCCTACGAGCAGTACTTC
medium-sized,TRBJ2-2,.,TRBV7-9,CASSLASHRNTGELFF,TGTGCCAGCAGCTTAGCGTCGCACAGAAACACCGGGGAGCTGTTTTTT
many,TRBJ1-1,.,TRBV27,CASSVVGGWAFF,TGTGCCAGCAGTGTGGTCGGAGGGTGGGCTTTCTTT
.,TRBJ1-2,.,TRBV5-4,CASSLAKGWNYGYTF,TGTGCCAGCAGCTTGGCAAAAGGGTGGAACTATGGCTACACCTTC
.,TRBJ1-3,.,TRBV27,CASSLRGAAGNTIYF,TGTGCCAGCAGCTTGCGCGGGGCTGCTGGAAACACCATATATTTT
medium-sized,TRBJ1-1,TRBD1,TRBV27,CASSLGTDRAIHTEAFF,TGTGCCAGCAGTTTAGGTACCGACAGGGCGATCCACACTGAAGCTTTCTTT
medium-sized,TRBJ1-1,.,TRBV19,CASSAPGMNTEAFF,TGTGCCAGTAGTGCCCCCGGTATGAACACTGAAGCTTTCTTT
.,TRBJ1-2,.,TRBV19,CASSITDYTYGYTF,TGTGCCAGTAGTATTACAGATTACACCTATGGCTACACCTTC
medium-sized,TRBJ1-2,.,TRBV6-2/TRBV6-3,CASSPSLNYGYTF,TGTGCCAGCAGCCCGAGTCTGAACTATGGCTACACCTTC
many,TRBJ1-1,.,TRBV6-6,CASTTNRGNTEAFF,TGTGCCAGCACCACCAATCGGGGGAACACTGAAGCTTTCTTT
medium-sized,TRBJ1-2,.,TRBV6-6,CASSPQVPGYGYTF,TGTGCCAGCAGTCCACAGGTCCCTGGGTATGGCTACACCTTC
.,TRBJ1-5,.,TRBV27,CASSLSVGQPQHF,TGTGCCAGCAGTTTATCGGTGGGTCAGCCCCAGCATTTT
medium-sized,TRBJ1-1,.,TRBV6-5,CASSYSSHVSEAFF,TGTGCCAGCAGTTACTCGAGCCACGTCTCCGAAGCTTTCTTT
few,TRBJ2-5,.,TRBV13,CASSSSETQYF,TGTGCCAGCAGCTCCTCGGAGACCCAGTACTTC
medium-sized,TRBJ1-1,.,TRBV15,CATTALLLQGLNTEAFF,TGTGCCACCACTGCGCTTCTTCTTCAGGGCCTGAACACTGAAGCTTTCTTT
few,TRBJ2-7,TRBD1,TRBV5-5,CASSLDRGSSYEQYF,TGTGCCAGCAGCCTGGACAGGGGGTCCTCCTACGAGCAGTACTTC
.,TRBJ1-5,TRBD1,TRBV5-5,CASSLDRGNQPQHF,TGTGCCAGCAGCTTGGACAGGGGGAATCAGCCCCAGCATTTT
medium-sized,TRBJ1-4,TRBD1,TRBV6-5,CASGNTGDGANEKLFF,TGTGCCAGCGGAAACACAGGGGATGGAGCTAATGAAAAACTGTTTTTT
few,TRBJ2-7,.,TRBV7-9,CASSLGSYEQYF,TGTGCCAGCAGCTTAGGCTCCTACGAGCAGTACTTC
medium-sized,TRBJ2-7,TRBD1,TRBV27,CASSLGAGGGYEQYF,TGTGCCAGCAGTTTAGGAGCAGGGGGCGGGTACGAGCAGTACTTC
.,TRBJ2-3,.,TRBV27,CASRGGARGTQYF,TGTGCCAGCAGAGGGGGGGCTCGGGGGACGCAGTATTTT